Given below is one TCR beta chain in context. Trimming stripped 5 bases from V and 11 bases from J, with 15 bases between. In germline, CDR1 is SEHNR, CDR2 FQNEAQ (reference sequence). CDR3 size: 13 residues. These data are taken from a study of blood T cell repertoires in COVID-19. Study at large: COVID-19 samples, acute and convalescent, were from the United States, Italy and Spain. The cDNA or gDNA used as material had been derived from T cells, B-cell-depleted T cells, or PBMCs.

Sequencing was performed with immunoSEQ multiplex PCR; in TCRdb, only in-frame clones are kept and a portion is missing. The sample includes about 150,000 clones, approximately 80% of them seen just once. Individuals aged about 18 to 90 years were recruited from about two dozen US areas. Cohorts were determined from participant-reported clinical history. The sequenced sample consisted of PBMCs or T cells enriched from blood (not recorded which). The TCR was taken from a man in his 70s who had been exposed to COVID-19. The V gene is TRBV7-9, the J gene TRBJ2-2, with D hard to call. CDR3 DNA sequence: TGTGCCAGCAGCCCTCCGTACATGTTAGAGCTGTTTTTT. This gives the protein CASSPPYMLELFF.